The 9 T cell receptor beta chains in this list originate from one sample, sequenced in a study of T cell changes during pregnancy in multiple sclerosis. TCRdb keeps only in-frame clones here, not all; method: immunoSEQ multiplex PCR. The sample has more than 75,000 clones; just under 95% are singletons. The sample was peripheral blood, taken in the first trimester of pregnancy. These receptors were taken from a female donor with multiple sclerosis, enrolled in a pregnancy study.

V gene TRBV30 combines with J gene TRBJ2-5, with no clear D. CDR1 and CDR2 (germline): GTSNPN, SVGIG (reference sequence). The CDR3 length is 12 residues. The V gene lost 5 bases and the J gene lost 5 bases, with 12 bases spanning the gap. The CDR3 region has the DNA TGTGCCTGGCAGCAGGATGGCGAGACCCAGTACTTC. Its protein product is CAWQQDGETQYF.

The chain links TRBV15 to TRBJ2-4; D may be TRBD2 (7 bases). Germline V gene lookup returns CDR1 LNHNV and CDR2 YYDKDF (reference sequence). V was cut by 5 bases and J by 3 bases, with 14 bases left in between. The CDR3 consists of 15 residues. The CDR3 coding sequence is TGTGCCACCAGCCCACCGGGGGGCTTCAAAAACATTCAGTACTTC. Translation: CATSPPGGFKNIQYF.

The chain is built from TRBV5-4 and TRBJ1-2; unclear D gene. Trimming removed 3 bases at V and 7 bases at J, with 10 bases between. The CDR3 has 12 amino acids. Germline-derived CDR1 and CDR2 are SGHNT and YYREEE (reference sequence). CDR3 region: CASSYDMGGYTF. CDR3 DNA: TGTGCCAGCAGCTATGACATGGGTGGCTACACCTTC.

CDR3 region: CASNSGTSNTEAFF. The CDR3 coding sequence is TGTGCCAGCAACTCGGGGACATCGAACACTGAAGCTTTCTTT. The V and J genes are TRBV19 and TRBJ1-1, with D perhaps matching TRBD1 (6 bases). The CDR3 extends over 14 amino acids. Germline V CDR1 and CDR2: LNHDA, SQIVND (reference sequence). The V and J ends lost 9 bases and 1 base respectively, with 15 bases between them.

CDR3 protein: CASRHRDEQYF. The CDR3 bases are TGTGCCTCCCGACACCGAGACGAGCAGTACTTC. V and J are TRBV30 and TRBJ2-7; no reliable D call. With 7 bases removed from V and 5 bases from J, the gap between germline ends came to 12 bases. The CDR3 spans 11 residues. Germline V gene sequence: CDR1 GTSNPN, CDR2 SVGIG (reference sequence).

The chain uses TRBV7-9 and TRBJ1-1; D call uncertain. Trimming pared 3 bases from V and 1 base from J, leaving 6 bases between. The germline gives CDR1 SEHNR, CDR2 FQNEAQ (reference sequence). The CDR3 runs to 13 residues. CDR3 residues: CASSLNSNTEAFF. CDR3 in DNA: TGTGCCAGCAGCTTGAACTCGAACACTGAAGCTTTCTTT.

The rearrangement uses TRBV6-1 and TRBJ2-1; D perhaps matches TRBD2 (6 bases). CDR3 length equals 15 residues. Germline V gene data show CDR1 as MNHNS and CDR2 as SASEGT. V was trimmed by 9 bases and J by 1 base, leaving 16 bases between them. The CDR3 region has the DNA TGTGCCAGTGCCAGAGCGGGCGGTTCCTACAATGAGCAGTTCTTC. Amino acids: CASARAGGSYNEQFF.

The sample holds one count of this clone. The rearrangement joins TRBV7-6 to TRBJ1-3; TRBD1 aligns across 7 bases. Germline V CDR1 and CDR2: SGHVS, FNYEAQ. This CDR3 spans 14 amino acids. V lost 5 bases and J lost 4; bases outside the gene matches: 5. The CDR3 here is CASSPEGQGNTIYF. The CDR3 nucleotides read TGTGCCAGCAGCCCAGAGGGACAGGGAAACACCATATATTTT.

The chain links TRBV27 to TRBJ2-1, with 7 bases matching TRBD2. Germline V gene lookup returns CDR1 MNHEY and CDR2 SMNVEV (reference sequence). Unmatched junction bases numbered 8, after V lost 2 bases and J lost 7 bases. This CDR3 is 15 amino acids long. The CDR3 nucleotides read TGTGCCAGCAGTTTAGGGCGGGAGCCTTGGAATGAGCAGTTCTTC. This translates into CASSLGREPWNEQFF.